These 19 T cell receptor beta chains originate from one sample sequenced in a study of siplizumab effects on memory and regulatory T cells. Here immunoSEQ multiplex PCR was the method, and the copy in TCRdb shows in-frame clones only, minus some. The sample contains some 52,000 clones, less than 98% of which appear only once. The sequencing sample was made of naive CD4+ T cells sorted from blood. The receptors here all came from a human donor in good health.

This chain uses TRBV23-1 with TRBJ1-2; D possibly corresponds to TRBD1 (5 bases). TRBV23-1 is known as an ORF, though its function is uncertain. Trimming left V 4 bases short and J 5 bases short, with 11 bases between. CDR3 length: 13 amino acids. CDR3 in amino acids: CASSPVTVYGYTF. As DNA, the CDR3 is TGCGCCAGCAGTCCTGTGACAGTTTATGGCTACACCTTC.

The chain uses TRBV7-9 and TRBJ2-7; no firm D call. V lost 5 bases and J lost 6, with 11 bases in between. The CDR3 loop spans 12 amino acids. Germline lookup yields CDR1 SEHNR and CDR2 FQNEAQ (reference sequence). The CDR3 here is CASSPRVFEQYF. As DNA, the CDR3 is TGTGCCAGCAGCCCACGTGTCTTCGAGCAGTACTTC.

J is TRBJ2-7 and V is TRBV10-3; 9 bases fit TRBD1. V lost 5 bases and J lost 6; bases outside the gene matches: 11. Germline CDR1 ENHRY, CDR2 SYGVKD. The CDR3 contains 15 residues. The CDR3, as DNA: TGTGCCATCAGTAACACCGGGACAGGGTATTTCGAGCAGTACTTC. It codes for CAISNTGTGYFEQYF.

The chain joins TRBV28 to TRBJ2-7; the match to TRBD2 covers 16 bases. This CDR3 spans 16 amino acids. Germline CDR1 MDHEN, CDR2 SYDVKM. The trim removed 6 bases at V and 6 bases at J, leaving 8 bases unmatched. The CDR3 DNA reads TGTGCCAGCAGCCCGGGACTAGCGGGAGGGCCGGGCGAGCAGTACTTC. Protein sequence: CASSPGLAGGPGEQYF.

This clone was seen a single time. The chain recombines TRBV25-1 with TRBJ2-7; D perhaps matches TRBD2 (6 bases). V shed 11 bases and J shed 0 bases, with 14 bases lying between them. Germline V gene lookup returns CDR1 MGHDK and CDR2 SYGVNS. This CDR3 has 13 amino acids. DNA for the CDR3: TGTGCCTCCTGGGGGGACTTCTCCTACGAGCAGTACTTC. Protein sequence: CASWGDFSYEQYF.

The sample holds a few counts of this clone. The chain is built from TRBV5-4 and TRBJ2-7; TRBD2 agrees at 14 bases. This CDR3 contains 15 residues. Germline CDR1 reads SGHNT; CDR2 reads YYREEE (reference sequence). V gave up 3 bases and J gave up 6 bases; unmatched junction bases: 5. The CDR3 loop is CASSSGLAGVAEQYF. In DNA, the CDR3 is TGTGCCAGCAGCTCGGGACTAGCGGGAGTAGCCGAGCAGTACTTC.

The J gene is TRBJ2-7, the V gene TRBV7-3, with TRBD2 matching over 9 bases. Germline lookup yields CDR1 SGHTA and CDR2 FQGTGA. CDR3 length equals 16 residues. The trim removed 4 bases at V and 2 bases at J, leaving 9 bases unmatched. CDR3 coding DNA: TGTGCCAGCAGCTCCCCCGTTGTAGCGGGAGCCTACGAGCAGTACTTC. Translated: CASSSPVVAGAYEQYF.

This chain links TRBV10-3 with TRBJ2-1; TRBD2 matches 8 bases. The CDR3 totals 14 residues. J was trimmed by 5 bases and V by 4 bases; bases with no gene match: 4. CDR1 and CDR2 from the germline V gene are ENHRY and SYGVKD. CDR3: CAISVAGGHNEQFF. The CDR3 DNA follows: TGTGCCATCAGTGTTGCGGGAGGACACAATGAGCAGTTCTTC.

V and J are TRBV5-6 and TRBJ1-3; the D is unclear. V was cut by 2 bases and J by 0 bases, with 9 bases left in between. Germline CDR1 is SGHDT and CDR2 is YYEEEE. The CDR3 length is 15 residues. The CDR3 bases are TGTGCCAGCAGCTTACCGAGTGTCTCTGGAAACACCATATATTTT. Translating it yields CASSLPSVSGNTIYF.

CDR3 sequence (DNA): TGTGTGATAGCACCTATTTCTCAAAACATTCAGTACTTC. Translation: CVIAPISQNIQYF. V and J are TRBV28 and TRBJ2-4, with unresolved D. CDR3 length equals 13 residues. Germline V gene lookup returns CDR1 MDHEN and CDR2 SYDVKM.

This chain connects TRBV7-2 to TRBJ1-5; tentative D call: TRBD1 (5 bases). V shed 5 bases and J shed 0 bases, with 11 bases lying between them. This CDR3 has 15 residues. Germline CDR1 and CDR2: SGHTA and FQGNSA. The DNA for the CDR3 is TGTGCCAGCAGCCTGGACAATTATAGCAATCAGCCCCAGCATTTT. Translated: CASSLDNYSNQPQHF.

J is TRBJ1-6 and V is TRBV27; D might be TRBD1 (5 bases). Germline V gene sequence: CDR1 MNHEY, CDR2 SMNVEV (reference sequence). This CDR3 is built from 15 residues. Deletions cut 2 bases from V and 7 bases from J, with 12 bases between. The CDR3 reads CASSLADRINSPLHF. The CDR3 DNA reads TGTGCCAGCAGTTTAGCCGACAGAATCAATTCACCCCTCCACTTT.

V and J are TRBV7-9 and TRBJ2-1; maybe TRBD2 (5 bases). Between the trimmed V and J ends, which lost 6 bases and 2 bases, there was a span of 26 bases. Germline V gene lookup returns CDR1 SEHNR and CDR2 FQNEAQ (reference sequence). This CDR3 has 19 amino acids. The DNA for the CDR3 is TGTGCCAGCAGTCCCTGGCCCTTTTTGGCGGGCCGTCCCTACAATGAGCAGTTCTTC. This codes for CASSPWPFLAGRPYNEQFF.

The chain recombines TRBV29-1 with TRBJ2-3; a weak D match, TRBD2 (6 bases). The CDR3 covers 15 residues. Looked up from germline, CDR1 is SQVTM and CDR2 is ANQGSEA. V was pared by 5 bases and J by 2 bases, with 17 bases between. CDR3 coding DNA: TGCAGCGTTCTAGAAGGAGGGGTCTACACAGATACGCAGTATTTT. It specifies CSVLEGGVYTDTQYF.

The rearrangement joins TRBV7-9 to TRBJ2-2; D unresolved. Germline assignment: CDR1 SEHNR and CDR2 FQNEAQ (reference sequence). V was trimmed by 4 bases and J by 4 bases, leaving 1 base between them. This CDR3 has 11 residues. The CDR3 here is CASSSTGELFF. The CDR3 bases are TGTGCCAGCAGCTCCACCGGGGAGCTGTTTTTT.

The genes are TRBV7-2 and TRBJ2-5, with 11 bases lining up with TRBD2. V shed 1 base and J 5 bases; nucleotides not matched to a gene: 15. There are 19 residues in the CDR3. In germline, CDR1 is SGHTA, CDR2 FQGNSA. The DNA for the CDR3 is TGTGCCAGCAGCTTAGAGGGGAGACTAGCGGGGACCCGGTGGGAGACCCAGTACTTC. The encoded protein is CASSLEGRLAGTRWETQYF.

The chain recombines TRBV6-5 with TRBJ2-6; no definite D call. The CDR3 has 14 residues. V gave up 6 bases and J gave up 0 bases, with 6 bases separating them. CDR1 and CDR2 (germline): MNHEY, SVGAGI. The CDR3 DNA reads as TGTGCCAGCAGAACCACCTCTGGGGCCAACGTCCTGACTTTC. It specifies CASRTTSGANVLTF.

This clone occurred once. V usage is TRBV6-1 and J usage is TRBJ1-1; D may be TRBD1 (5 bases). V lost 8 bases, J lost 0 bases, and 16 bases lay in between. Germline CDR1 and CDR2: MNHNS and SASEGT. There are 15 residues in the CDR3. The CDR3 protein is CASGRGLPMNTEAFF. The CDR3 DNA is TGTGCCAGCGGGAGGGGCCTACCCATGAACACTGAAGCTTTCTTT.

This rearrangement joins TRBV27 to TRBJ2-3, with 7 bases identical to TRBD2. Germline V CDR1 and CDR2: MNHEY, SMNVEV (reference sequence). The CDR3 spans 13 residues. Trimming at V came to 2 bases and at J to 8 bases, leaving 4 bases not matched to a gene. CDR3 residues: CASSLKTGGTQYF. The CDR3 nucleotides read TGTGCCAGCAGTTTAAAAACGGGAGGTACGCAGTATTTT.